Following are 29 T cell receptor beta chains from one sample sequenced in a study of T cell repertoires in cytomegalovirus infection. In TCRdb, the reads were re-called with MiXCR into one record per CDR3 protein. The sample yields roughly 300,000 distinct CDR3 sequences, 20% to 30% seen once. Sequencing used PBMCs. The receptors stem from a human donor in good health (CMV status not recorded). Some clones in this sample may be carry-over from other donors' samples.

V gene TRBV20-1 combines with J gene TRBJ2-2, with a possible D match to TRBD2 (5 bases). This CDR3 has 15 amino acids. The V end lost 0 bases, the J end lost 9 bases, and 17 bases lay between the germline ends. Germline V gene data show CDR1 as DFQATT and CDR2 as SNEGSKA (reference sequence). The CDR3 nucleotides are TGCAGTGCTAGAGATCGGGAACTAGTAAACCGGGAGCTGTTTTTT. Translated: CSARDRELVNRELFF.

V and J are TRBV2 and TRBJ1-2; 9 positions agree with TRBD1. The CDR3 loop spans 13 amino acids. V trimming: 6 bases; J trimming: 7 bases; junction bases outside the gene matches: 6. CDR1 is SNHLY, CDR2 FYNNEI, per germline. This chain's CDR3 is CASRVGTGSGYTF. As DNA, the CDR3 is TGTGCCAGCAGGGTTGGGACAGGGAGTGGCTACACCTTC.

This chain links TRBV20-1 with TRBJ1-2, with 9 bases aligning to TRBD1. The J segment lost 7 bases and the V segment lost 0 bases, leaving 9 bases of the junction unmatched. Germline V CDR1 and CDR2: DFQATT, SNEGSKA (reference sequence). CDR3 length equals 15 residues. The CDR3 DNA is TGCAGTGCTAGAGACTCCGGGACAGGGTCTCGTGGCTACACCTTC. Protein: CSARDSGTGSRGYTF.

The table lists this clonotype with a few counts. This chain connects TRBV29-1 to TRBJ1-2; D is ambiguous. This CDR3 is 12 amino acids long. Between the trimmed V and J ends, which lost 3 bases and 4 bases, there was a span of 9 bases. Germline CDR1 SQVTM, CDR2 ANQGSEA. The CDR3 region is CSVEEGRYGYTF. The CDR3 region has the DNA TGCAGCGTTGAGGAGGGTCGCTATGGCTACACCTTC.

This clonotype was counted many times. The chain uses TRBV6-4 and TRBJ2-1; the match to TRBD2 covers 13 bases. The V gene end was trimmed by 0 bases and the J gene end by 9 bases; junction bases not matched to a gene: 11. The CDR3 consists of 18 residues. In germline, CDR1 is MRHNA, CDR2 SNTAGT. Here the CDR3 DNA reads TGTGCCAGCAGTGACTCCCCCGGACTAGCGGGAGCCCCCGGTGAGCAGTTCTTC. It codes for CASSDSPGLAGAPGEQFF.

This chain uses TRBV18 with TRBJ1-5, with 7 bases fitting TRBD1. This CDR3 spans 16 amino acids. Germline values: CDR1 KGHSH, CDR2 LQKENI. Trimming cost V 6 bases and J 0 bases; bases outside gene matches: 8. CDR3: CASSRGTAYSNQPQHF. CDR3 bases: TGTGCCAGCTCGCGAGGGACAGCATATAGCAATCAGCCCCAGCATTTT.

This clonotype showed up just a few times. The chain joins TRBV11-2 to TRBJ2-1; 8 bases match TRBD1. The CDR3 contains 15 residues. CDR1 is SGHAT, CDR2 FQNNGV, per germline. V trimming: 5 bases; J trimming: 8 bases; junction bases outside the gene matches: 11. The CDR3 loop is CASSTPRGLNYEQFF. In DNA form, the CDR3 reads TGTGCCAGCAGCACACCCAGGGGGCTCAACTATGAGCAGTTCTTC.

This clonotype was seen more than once but under ten times. This chain joins TRBV6-1 and TRBJ2-3; 11 bases agree with TRBD1. This CDR3 comprises 14 residues. V lost 6 bases to trimming and J lost 4 bases; unmatched junction nucleotides: 3. Germline CDR1 MNHNS, CDR2 SASEGT. The CDR3 protein is CASSWGQGADTQYF. CDR3 nucleotides: TGTGCCAGCAGCTGGGGACAGGGGGCAGATACGCAGTATTTT.

This clonotype was observed many times. J is TRBJ1-4 and V is TRBV7-2; possible D gene TRBD1, 5 bases. CDR1 SGHTA and CDR2 FQGNSA come from the germline V gene. This CDR3 contains 16 residues. With 3 bases removed from V and 4 bases from J, the gap between germline ends came to 15 bases. The CDR3 is CASSLQGPWGNEKLFF. CDR3 nucleotides: TGTGCCAGCAGCTTGCAGGGACCATGGGGTAATGAAAAACTGTTTTTT.

The chain employs TRBV5-1 and TRBJ1-1; unclear D gene. Germline V gene lookup returns CDR1 SGHRS and CDR2 YFSETQ. This CDR3 comprises 15 residues. The V gene lost 2 bases and the J gene lost 4 bases, with 15 bases spanning the gap. CDR3 bases: TGCGCCAGCAGCTTCCTTAACGAGGGCGGCACTGAAGCTTTCTTT. It encodes CASSFLNEGGTEAFF.

V and J are TRBV29-1 and TRBJ2-5, with D tentatively TRBD2 (5 bases). CDR3 length equals 13 residues. Trimming pared 7 bases from V and 2 bases from J, leaving 14 bases between. CDR1 and CDR2 (germline): SQVTM, ANQGSEA. The CDR3 DNA reads as TGCAGCGCGGACGGGGATGGTCAAGAGACCCAGTACTTC. Amino acid sequence: CSADGDGQETQYF.

V usage is TRBV10-3 and J usage is TRBJ1-2; no reliable D call. Trimming stripped 1 base from V and 6 bases from J, with 9 bases between. This CDR3 has 13 residues. Germline V gene data show CDR1 as ENHRY and CDR2 as SYGVKD. The CDR3 spells CAISEFSANGYTF. The CDR3 DNA is TGTGCCATCAGTGAGTTTTCAGCCAATGGCTACACCTTC.

This clonotype was picked up a small number of times. A much larger clonotype is one base distant, so this may be a read error. This chain uses TRBV7-9 with TRBJ2-6; no definite D call. V dropped 5 bases and J dropped 2 bases, with 4 bases sitting between them. This CDR3 region has 13 residues. Per germline, CDR1 SEHNR and CDR2 FQNEAQ (reference sequence). CDR3 sequence: CASSPTGANVLTF. The CDR3 bases are TGTGCCAGCAGCCCTACTGGGGCCAACGTCCTGACTTTC.

The rearrangement uses TRBV29-1 and TRBJ2-1, with a tentative D call TRBD1 (5 bases). Germline V gives CDR1 SQVTM, CDR2 ANQGSEA. The germline V and J ends were trimmed by 4 bases and 3 bases, with 13 bases remaining between them. The CDR3 extends over 14 amino acids. CDR3 sequence (DNA): TGCAGCGTTGTTTGGCAGGGCGACTACAATGAGCAGTTCTTC. Translated: CSVVWQGDYNEQFF.

This clonotype was seen only a few times. J is TRBJ1-4 and V is TRBV29-1; D remains ambiguous. Germline V gene data show CDR1 as SQVTM and CDR2 as ANQGSEA. This CDR3 is built from 12 residues. V lost 6 bases and J lost 0, with 5 bases in between. Here the CDR3 reads CSVQPTNEKLFF. The CDR3 DNA reads as TGCAGCGTCCAGCCAACTAATGAAAAACTGTTTTTT.

The sample holds many counts of this clonotype. V gene TRBV5-1 combines with J gene TRBJ2-3, with no clear D. V was trimmed by 0 bases and J by 6 bases, leaving 14 bases between them. Germline assignment: CDR1 SGHRS and CDR2 YFSETQ. CDR3 length: 15 residues. In nucleotides, the CDR3 is TGCGCCAGCAGCTTGGAAGGCACCCGGTTGGATACGCAGTATTTT. Translating it yields CASSLEGTRLDTQYF.

The J gene is TRBJ2-3, the V gene TRBV19, with 7 bases identical to TRBD1. Germline loops: CDR1 LNHDA, CDR2 SQIVND (reference sequence). The CDR3 loop spans 16 amino acids. V gave up 3 bases and J gave up 6 bases; unmatched junction bases: 12. CDR3 amino acids: CASSIGLRQGDDTQYF. CDR3 in DNA: TGTGCCAGTAGTATCGGTTTGAGACAGGGCGATGATACGCAGTATTTT.

V usage is TRBV7-2 and J usage is TRBJ2-3, with a weak D call TRBD2 (5 bases). CDR1 and CDR2 (germline): SGHTA, FQGNSA. CDR3 length equals 13 residues. Trimming took off 0 bases at V and 4 bases at J, with 5 bases between the two ends. The CDR3 protein is CASSLAEADTQYF. CDR3 bases: TGTGCCAGCAGCTTAGCGGAGGCAGATACGCAGTATTTT. Together with reference TRBV7-2 and TRBJ2-3, the CDR3 gives the full variable domain: GAGVSQSPSNKVTEKGKDVELRCDPISGHTALYWYRQSLGQGLEFLIYFQGNSAPDKSGLPSDRFSAERTGGSVSTLTIQRTQQEDSAVYLCASSLAEADTQYFGPGTRLTVL.

This clonotype was detected many times. The chain has TRBV7-2 and TRBJ2-1; D is unresolved. This CDR3 has 14 residues. V was pared by 0 bases and J by 6 bases, with 9 bases between. CDR1 is SGHTA and CDR2 is FQGNSA in the germline V gene. Written as DNA, the CDR3 is TGTGCCAGCAGCTTAGCGGTAAGACTCAATGAGCAGTTCTTC. Residues: CASSLAVRLNEQFF.

The chain is built from TRBV24-1 and TRBJ2-5; TRBD1 matches at 7 bases. This CDR3 is built from 15 residues. Germline V gene sequence: CDR1 KGHDR, CDR2 SFDVKD. V gave up 0 bases and J gave up 5 bases; unmatched junction bases: 5. The CDR3 DNA sequence: TGTGCCACCAGTGATTTGCGGACAGGTTTGGAGACCCAGTACTTC. Translated: CATSDLRTGLETQYF.

This clonotype has at least ten counts. The chain employs TRBV6-6 and TRBJ2-3; D is unresolved. Germline V gene lookup returns CDR1 MNHNY and CDR2 SVGAGI (reference sequence). V lost 5 bases and J lost 7, with 13 bases in between. The CDR3 runs to 13 residues. The DNA of the CDR3 is TGTGCCAGCAGTGATGCTAGTAGTTATACGCAGTATTTT. This sequence encodes CASSDASSYTQYF.

The chain recombines TRBV28 with TRBJ2-3; D is ambiguous. The germline CDR1 and CDR2 sequences are MDHEN and SYDVKM. CDR3 size: 11 residues. V was trimmed by 5 bases and J by 4 bases, leaving 4 bases between them. The CDR3 DNA reads TGTGCCAGCAGTGGGTCAGATACGCAGTATTTT. Translated: CASSGSDTQYF.

This clonotype was seen repeatedly, ten times or more. The chain combines TRBV11-2 with TRBJ2-1; D unresolved. The germline CDR1 and CDR2 sequences are SGHAT and FQNNGV. Trimming pared 3 bases from V and 2 bases from J, leaving 14 bases between. The CDR3 covers 16 residues. DNA for the CDR3: TGTGCCAGCAGCTTTTCTTCGCTTGGGGCCTACAATGAGCAGTTCTTC. This codes for CASSFSSLGAYNEQFF.

In this sample, this clonotype turned up a few times. The chain has TRBV24-1 and TRBJ1-2; D is uncertain. This CDR3 has 14 amino acids. Trimming pared 0 bases from V and 3 bases from J, leaving 7 bases between. CDR1 and CDR2 from the germline V gene are KGHDR and SFDVKD. The CDR3 nucleotides read TGTGCCACCAGTGATTTGCAACGGGACTATGGCTACACCTTC. This encodes CATSDLQRDYGYTF.

A few counts support this clonotype. The V and J genes are TRBV6-2 or TRBV6-3 and TRBJ2-7; possible D gene TRBD1, 5 bases. From germline, CDR1 is MNHEY and CDR2 SVGEGT. This CDR3 has 13 amino acids. The V end was cut by 6 bases, the J end by 2 bases, with 11 bases between. The CDR3 protein is CASRKTDTYEQYF. The CDR3 coding sequence is TGTGCCAGCAGGAAGACAGATACCTACGAGCAGTACTTC.

The chain joins TRBV7-2 to TRBJ2-5, with D perhaps TRBD1 (6 bases). CDR3 length: 15 residues. CDR1 is SGHTA, CDR2 FQGNSA, per germline. The V end was cut by 3 bases, the J end by 5 bases, with 16 bases between. CDR3 sequence (DNA): TGTGCCAGCAGCTTTTACAGGGCGGCGGAGGAGACCCAGTACTTC. Protein sequence: CASSFYRAAEETQYF.

The chain recombines TRBV11-1 with TRBJ1-1; no firm D call. V shed 3 bases and J shed 6 bases, with 14 bases lying between them. In germline, CDR1 is SGHAT, CDR2 FQDESV (reference sequence). CDR3 length: 14 amino acids. The CDR3 spells CASSLGGRTSEAFF. DNA for the CDR3: TGTGCCAGCAGCTTGGGAGGGCGAACATCTGAAGCTTTCTTT.

This clonotype has just a few counts. This sequence joins TRBV7-8 and TRBJ2-2; D unclear. Trimming removed 6 bases from V and 0 bases from J, with 14 bases in between. Germline CDR1 SGHVS, CDR2 FQNEAQ. There are 16 residues in the CDR3. The CDR3, as DNA: TGTGCCAGCAGAGAAACCGACCTAACGAACACCGGGGAGCTGTTTTTT. Amino acids: CASRETDLTNTGELFF.

This clonotype was observed a few times. The gene calls are TRBV4-1 and TRBJ2-7, with 12 bases fitting TRBD2. The CDR3 is 15 residues long. J lost 2 bases, V lost 5 bases, and 4 bases had no gene match. Germline V lookup: CDR1 MGHRA, CDR2 YSYEKL. The CDR3 loop is CASSYLAGGPYEQYV. The CDR3 nucleotides are TGCGCCAGCAGCTACCTAGCGGGAGGGCCCTACGAGCAGTACGTC.